The rows below give T cell receptor beta chains drawn from one sample of a study of T cells in Graves' hyperthyroidism and ophthalmopathy. In TCRdb, the multiplex PCR reads were re-called with MiXCR into one record per CDR3 protein. The sample holds approximately 600,000 distinct CDR3 sequences, around 15% seen once. What was sequenced was blood. These receptors all stem from a woman aged 25 to 39 with Graves' hyperthyroidism. Each CDR3 is given with its conserved first and last residue. Each record gives: V gene, J gene, D gene, clone size, CDR3 DNA, CDR3 protein. A D gene is named only where the DNA matches it firmly. Part of the rows lack a size; the others show once, few, many or a class for expanded clones.

TRBV28	TRBJ2-6	-	many	TGTGCCAGCAGCCGACTGTTCTCTGGGGCCAACGTCCTGACTTTC	CASSRLFSGANVLTF
TRBV28	TRBJ1-1	-	many	TGTGCCAGCAGTTTCAGCACTTCGAACACTGAAGCTTTCTTT	CASSFSTSNTEAFF
TRBV6-1	TRBJ2-7	-	few	TGTGCCAGCCTGAGGGGGGGCAGCTACTACGAGCAGTACTTC	CASLRGGSYYEQYF
TRBV20-1	TRBJ2-3	TRBD2	few	TGCAGTGCCGAAAGTCTAGCGGGGGGCTTACACAGATACGAGATGGCGCAGTATTTT	CSAESLAGGLHRYEMAQYF
TRBV20-1	TRBJ2-3	TRBD2	many	TGCAGTGGGACTAGCGGGAGTGCGGGCACAGATACGCAGTATTTT	CSGTSGSAGTDTQYF
TRBV20-1	TRBJ2-4	TRBD2	many	TGCAGTGCTAGATCGCCGGCGGGAGATGGGAAAAACATTCAGTACTTC	CSARSPAGDGKNIQYF
TRBV29-1	TRBJ2-1	-	many	TGCAGCGTTGCGTCGGATTCCTCCTACAATGAGCAGTTCTTC	CSVASDSSYNEQFF
TRBV2	TRBJ1-5	-	many	TGTGCCAGCAGTATGACAGGTAGTCAGCCCCAGCATTTT	CASSMTGSQPQHF
TRBV7-3	TRBJ2-3	-	few	TGTGCCAGCAGCTTAACCGGGCGGAGCACAGATACGCAGTATTTT	CASSLTGRSTDTQYF
TRBV6-2/TRBV6-3	TRBJ1-5	TRBD1	-	TGTGCCAGCAGTCGTAGGACAGGGGAATTACAGCCCCAGCATTTT	CASSRRTGELQPQHF
TRBV28	TRBJ2-7	-	many	TGTGCCAGCAGGCGAGGGCTCGACGAGCAGTACTTC	CASRRGLDEQYF
TRBV6-1	TRBJ2-7	TRBD2	-	TGTGCCACCCACGTCGGGAGGGCCGTCTACGAGCAGTACTTC	CATHVGRAVYEQYF
TRBV5-6	TRBJ2-3	-	-	TGTGCCAGCAGCTTGAGTCGGATCACAGATACGCAGTATTTT	CASSLSRITDTQYF
TRBV20-1	TRBJ1-1	-	few	TGCAGTGCTAGAGATCTACTGAACACTGAAGCTTTCTTT	CSARDLLNTEAFF
TRBV20-1	TRBJ2-3	-	many	TGCAGTGCTTGCCTGGGAGGTAATAGTGCAGATACGCAGTATTTT	CSACLGGNSADTQYF
TRBV24-1	TRBJ2-7	-	many	TGTGCCACAAAAGGGTCCTCTCGCGAGCAGTACTTC	CATKGSSREQYF
TRBV6-2/TRBV6-3	TRBJ1-6	-	-	TGTGCCAGCAGTTATTACGGACAGCAAAGCTCCTATAATTCACCCCTCCACTTT	CASSYYGQQSSYNSPLHF
TRBV29-1	TRBJ1-5	-	-	TGCAGCGTTATGCAGGGGTATAGCAATCAGCCCCAGCATTTT	CSVMQGYSNQPQHF
TRBV19	TRBJ2-2	TRBD2	-	TGTGCCAGTACCCAACTAGCGGGAGAAACCGGGGAGCTGTTTTTT	CASTQLAGETGELFF
TRBV19	TRBJ1-1	-	-	TGTGCCAGTAGTAAGGACGGGAACACTGAAGCTTTCTTT	CASSKDGNTEAFF
TRBV3-2	TRBJ2-1	-	-	TGTGCCAGCAGCCAAGGACGTAGCGGGAGACGGAATGAGCAGTTCTTC	CASSQGRSGRRNEQFF
TRBV3-1	TRBJ1-2	TRBD1	few	TGTGCCAGCAGCCAGAGTAGAGGGGGCGAATATGGCTACACCTTC	CASSQSRGGEYGYTF
TRBV5-1	TRBJ1-3	-	few	TGCGCCAGCAGCTCCAGGCCACGGAACACCATATATTTT	CASSSRPRNTIYF
TRBV28	TRBJ2-7	-	-	TGTGCCAGTGGACTATCTTTCGGCGAGCAGTACTTC	CASGLSFGEQYF
TRBV29-1	TRBJ2-7	TRBD2	-	TGCAGCGGAGGACTAGCGGGATCTGCCGAGCAGTACTTC	CSGGLAGSAEQYF
TRBV7-9	TRBJ2-3	TRBD2	-	TGTGCCAGCAGCCCACTAGCGGGAGGGAGGGATACGCAGTATTTT	CASSPLAGGRDTQYF
TRBV12-5	TRBJ2-3	-	many	TGTGCTAGTGGTACCCGTACAGACGATACGCAGTATTTT	CASGTRTDDTQYF
TRBV3-1	TRBJ2-3	TRBD2	many	TGTGCCAGCAGCCAAGAGGGTGTAGCGGGAGGCACAGATACGCAGTATTTT	CASSQEGVAGGTDTQYF
TRBV6-1	TRBJ1-2	TRBD1	-	TGTGCCAGCACCGAAACCGGGACAGGGTATGGCTACACCTTC	CASTETGTGYGYTF